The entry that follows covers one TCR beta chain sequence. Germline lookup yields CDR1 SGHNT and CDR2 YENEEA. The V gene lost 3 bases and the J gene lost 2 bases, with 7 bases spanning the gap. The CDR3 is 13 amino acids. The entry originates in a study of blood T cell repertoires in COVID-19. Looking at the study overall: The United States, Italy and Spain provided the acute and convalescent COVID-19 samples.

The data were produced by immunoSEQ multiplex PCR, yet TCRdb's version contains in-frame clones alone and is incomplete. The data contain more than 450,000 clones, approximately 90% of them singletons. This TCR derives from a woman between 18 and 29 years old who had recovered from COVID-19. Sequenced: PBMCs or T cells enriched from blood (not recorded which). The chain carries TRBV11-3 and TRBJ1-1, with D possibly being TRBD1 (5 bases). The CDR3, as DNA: TGTGCCAGCAGCTTGGGACTCAACACTGAAGCTTTCTTT. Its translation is CASSLGLNTEAFF.